This note documents a single T cell receptor (beta chain) sequence. Its specificity is unknown. Per germline, CDR1 SGHDN and CDR2 FVKESK. V lost 1 base, J lost 2 bases, and 12 bases lay in between. The CDR3 has 15 residues. These data originate in a study of T cell repertoires in cytomegalovirus infection. Looking at the study overall: Matching HLA type, along with CMV infection, was indicated by public TCR beta signatures.

TCRdb re-called the reads with MiXCR, one entry per CDR3 protein. Of under 150,000 distinct CDR3 sequences listed, 8% to 9% are singletons. Study observations and caveats: HLA-C-restricted, CMV-specific TCR beta clonotypes were dominant ex vivo.

The TCR was taken from a human donor in good health (CMV status not recorded). Some clones in this sample may be carry-over from other donors' samples. The sequencing input was PBMCs. The V and J genes are TRBV14 and TRBJ2-7; possible D gene TRBD2, 5 bases. CDR3 sequence (DNA): TGTGCCAGCAGCCAAGTCGCCCTGGGAGCCTACGAGCAGTACTTC. Amino acid sequence: CASSQVALGAYEQYF.